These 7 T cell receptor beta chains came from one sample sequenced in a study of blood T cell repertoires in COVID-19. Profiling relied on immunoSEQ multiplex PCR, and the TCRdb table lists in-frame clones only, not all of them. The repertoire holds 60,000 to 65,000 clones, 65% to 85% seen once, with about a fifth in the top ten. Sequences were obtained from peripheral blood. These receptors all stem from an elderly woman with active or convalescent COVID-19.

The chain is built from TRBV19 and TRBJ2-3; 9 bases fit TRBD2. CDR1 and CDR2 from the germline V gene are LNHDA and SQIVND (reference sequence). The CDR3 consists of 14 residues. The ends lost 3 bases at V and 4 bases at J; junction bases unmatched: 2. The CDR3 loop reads CASSMGLAADTQYF. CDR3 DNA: TGTGCCAGTAGTATGGGACTAGCAGCAGATACGCAGTATTTT.

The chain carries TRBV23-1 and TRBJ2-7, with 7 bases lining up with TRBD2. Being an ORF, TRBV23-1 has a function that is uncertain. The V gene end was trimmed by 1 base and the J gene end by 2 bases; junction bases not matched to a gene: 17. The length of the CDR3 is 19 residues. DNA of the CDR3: TGCGCCAGCAGTCAATTCAGTGGGAGGGCGCTGTGGGTGACCTACGAGCAGTACTTC. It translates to CASSQFSGRALWVTYEQYF.

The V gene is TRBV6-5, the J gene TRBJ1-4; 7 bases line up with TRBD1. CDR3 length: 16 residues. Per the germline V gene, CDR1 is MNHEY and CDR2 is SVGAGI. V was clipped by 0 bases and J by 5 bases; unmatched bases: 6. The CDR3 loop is CASSYSWGQPNEKLFF. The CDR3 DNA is TGTGCCAGCAGTTACTCCTGGGGACAGCCAAATGAAAAACTGTTTTTT.

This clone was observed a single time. CDR3 bases: TGTGCCAGCAGTGACGGACAGGGGGATACGCAGTATTTT. Residues: CASSDGQGDTQYF. The chain joins TRBV2 to TRBJ2-3, with 9 bases matching TRBD1. The CDR3 has 13 residues. Trimming removed 3 bases from V and 6 bases from J; junction bases left unmatched: 1. Germline CDR1 SNHLY, CDR2 FYNNEI.

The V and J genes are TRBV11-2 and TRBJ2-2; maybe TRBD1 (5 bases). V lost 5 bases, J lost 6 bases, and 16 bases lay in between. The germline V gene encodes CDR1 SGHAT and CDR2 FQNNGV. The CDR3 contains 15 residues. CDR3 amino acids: CASSRTYGAPGELFF. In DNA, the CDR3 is TGTGCCAGCAGCCGCACTTATGGGGCCCCCGGGGAGCTGTTTTTT.

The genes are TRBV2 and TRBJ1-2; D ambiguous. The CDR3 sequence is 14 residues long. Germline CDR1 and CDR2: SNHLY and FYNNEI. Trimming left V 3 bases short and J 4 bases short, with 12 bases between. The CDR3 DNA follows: TGTGCCAGCAGTGATTCGGCGGCGTTCTATGGCTACACCTTC. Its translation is CASSDSAAFYGYTF. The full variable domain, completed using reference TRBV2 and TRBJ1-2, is EPEVTQTPSHQVTQMGQEVILRCVPISNHLYFYWYRQILGQKVEFLVSFYNNEISEKSEIFDDQFSVERPDGSNFTLKIRSTKLEDSAMYFCASSDSAAFYGYTFGSGTRLTVV.

The chain's CDR3 is CASSPPLGGAHNEQFF. The CDR3 DNA is TGCGCCAGCAGCCCCCCATTAGGGGGGGCCCACAATGAGCAGTTCTTC. The chain combines TRBV5-1 with TRBJ2-1; a weak D match, TRBD2 (7 bases). This CDR3 region has 16 residues. Trimming pared 4 bases from V and 5 bases from J, leaving 19 bases between. The germline gives CDR1 SGHRS, CDR2 YFSETQ.